The 27 T cell receptor beta chains below come from one sample, sequenced in a study of T cells in localized non-small cell lung cancer. The table came from immunoSEQ multiplex PCR; TCRdb's copy has only in-frame clones and leaves some out. The sample has some 980 clones; about 20% are singletons. Sample: normal lung tissue next to the tumor, taken before any cancer treatment. The receptors stem from an older female donor with stage I lung adenocarcinoma.

In its sample, this clone is medium-sized. The chain is built from TRBV11-3 and TRBJ2-3; 10 nucleotides align to TRBD2. The ends lost 1 base at V and 5 bases at J; junction bases unmatched: 9. Germline V gene data show CDR1 as SGHNT and CDR2 as YENEEA. This CDR3 contains 17 residues. This CDR3 is CASSLGPAGGPIDTQYF. The CDR3, as DNA: TGTGCCAGCAGCTTAGGGCCAGCGGGAGGGCCAATAGATACGCAGTATTTT. The full variable domain, with the rest looked up from reference TRBV11-3 and TRBJ2-3, is EAGVVQSPRYKIIEKKQPVAFWCNPISGHNTLYWYLQNLGQGPELLIRYENEEAVDDSQLPKDRFSAERLKGVDSTLKIQPAELGDSAVYLCASSLGPAGGPIDTQYFGPGTRLTVL.

This clone was detected a few times. This rearrangement joins TRBV5-1 to TRBJ2-3, with 7 positions matching TRBD1. Unmatched junction bases numbered 4, after V lost 4 bases and J lost 2 bases. The CDR3 extends over 14 amino acids. CDR1 and CDR2 (germline): SGHRS, YFSETQ. The CDR3 nucleotides read TGCGCCAGCAGCCAGGGACAGCCCACAGATACGCAGTATTTT. The encoded protein is CASSQGQPTDTQYF.

This clone was counted only a few times. The chain joins TRBV6-8 to TRBJ1-6; D unclear. This CDR3 spans 14 amino acids. The V gene lost 9 bases and the J gene lost 0 bases, with 9 bases spanning the gap. Germline V CDR1 and CDR2: MNHGY, SAAAGT. CDR3 in amino acids: CASQESSYNSPLHF. The CDR3 DNA sequence: TGTGCCAGTCAGGAGAGCTCCTATAATTCACCCCTCCACTTT.

The chain couples TRBV5-1 to TRBJ1-3; no definite D call. This CDR3 is built from 16 residues. The ends were cut back, 4 bases at V and 4 bases at J, with 18 bases in the middle. CDR1 is SGHRS and CDR2 is YFSETQ in the germline V gene. In DNA form, the CDR3 reads TGCGCCAGCAGCCCCAGGCCCCTTACGGAGGGAAACACCATATATTTT. It translates to CASSPRPLTEGNTIYF.

The gene calls are TRBV5-1 and TRBJ1-4; TRBD1 matches at 9 bases. The CDR3 is 14 residues long. V shed 3 bases, J shed 5 bases, and the junction held 2 bases outside the gene matches. Germline V gene data show CDR1 as SGHRS and CDR2 as YFSETQ. CDR3 in DNA: TGCGCCAGCAGCTATGGGACAGGGAATGAAAAACTGTTTTTT. Protein: CASSYGTGNEKLFF. Full variable domain (rest looked up from reference TRBV5-1 and TRBJ1-4): KAGVTQTPRYLIKTRGQQVTLSCSPISGHRSVSWYQQTPGQGLQFLFEYFSETQRNKGNFPGRFSGRQFSNSRSEMNVSTLELGDSALYLCASSYGTGNEKLFFGSGTQLSVL.

The chain recombines TRBV25-1 with TRBJ2-1, with 7 bases lining up with TRBD2. The CDR3 runs to 15 residues. CDR1 and CDR2 from the germline V gene are MGHDK and SYGVNS. With 4 bases clipped from V and 6 bases from J, the junction kept 9 bases outside the gene matches. CDR3 bases: TGTGCCAGCAGTGGGGACGGGAGGCCCCTCAATGAGCAGTTCTTC. It yields the protein CASSGDGRPLNEQFF. Full variable domain (missing parts from reference TRBV25-1 and TRBJ2-1): EADIYQTPRYLVIGTGKKITLECSQTMGHDKMYWYQQDPGMELHLIHYSYGVNSTEKGDLSSESTVSRIRTEHFPLTLESARPSHTSQYLCASSGDGRPLNEQFFGPGTRLTVL.

This clone rates as medium-sized. V gene TRBV11-3 combines with J gene TRBJ1-2; D remains ambiguous. The germline V gene encodes CDR1 SGHNT and CDR2 YENEEA. This CDR3 is 14 amino acids long. V was clipped by 3 bases and J by 4 bases, with 12 bases between them. CDR3 in DNA: TGTGCCAGCAGCTTGCCAGCGACTTTCTATGGCTACACCTTC. It yields the protein CASSLPATFYGYTF.

This clone is judged large. The gene calls are TRBV6-8 and TRBJ2-1, with D unresolved. Per the germline V gene, CDR1 is MNHGY and CDR2 is SAAAGT. The V end lost 4 bases, the J end lost 1 base, and 17 bases lay between the germline ends. This CDR3 region has 17 residues. This CDR3 is CASSSPRYQASYNEQFF. CDR3 DNA: TGTGCCAGCAGTTCCCCACGGTACCAGGCGTCCTACAATGAGCAGTTCTTC.

There are a few counts of this clone. The V and J genes are TRBV11-3 and TRBJ2-3; TRBD1 matches at 9 bases. V trimming: 5 bases; J trimming: 3 bases; junction bases outside the gene matches: 6. The CDR3 length is 15 residues. Germline-derived CDR1 and CDR2 are SGHNT and YENEEA. CDR3 loop: CASSRGQGRTDTQYF. The CDR3 nucleotides read TGTGCCAGCAGCAGAGGACAGGGGAGGACAGATACGCAGTATTTT.

This clone is categorized as large. The J gene is TRBJ1-1, the V gene TRBV9; the match to TRBD1 covers 10 bases. V was pared by 5 bases and J by 2 bases, with 12 bases of the junction left unmatched. Germline V CDR1 and CDR2: SGDLS, YYNGEE. The CDR3 contains 17 residues. Written as DNA, the CDR3 is TGTGCCAGCAGTGATAGACAGGGGGCTTTCAAAAACACTGAAGCTTTCTTT. Translating it yields CASSDRQGAFKNTEAFF.

V is TRBV19 and J is TRBJ1-4, with D uncertain. From germline, CDR1 is LNHDA and CDR2 SQIVND (reference sequence). The V and J ends lost 9 bases and 3 bases respectively, with 14 bases between them. The CDR3 consists of 14 residues. The chain's CDR3 is CASSKSIANEKLFF. The CDR3 nucleotides are TGTGCCAGCTCGAAGAGCATAGCTAATGAAAAACTGTTTTTT.

The J gene is TRBJ2-6, the V gene TRBV28; TRBD1 matches at 11 bases. This CDR3 has 18 residues. Germline values: CDR1 MDHEN, CDR2 SYDVKM. The V gene end was trimmed by 5 bases and the J gene end by 1 base; junction bases not matched to a gene: 7. CDR3 residues: CASSRGTGGFSGANVLTF. The CDR3 region has the DNA TGTGCCAGCAGTCGGGGGACAGGGGGGTTTTCTGGGGCCAACGTCCTGACTTTC.

The chain is built from TRBV6-8 and TRBJ1-1; D possibly corresponds to TRBD1 (6 bases). The V end lost 0 bases, the J end lost 1 base, and 12 bases lay between the germline ends. CDR1 is MNHGY, CDR2 SAAAGT, per germline. The CDR3 has 16 amino acids. CDR3 DNA sequence: TGTGCCAGCAGTTACTCCTTCAGGGGCCAGAACACTGAAGCTTTCTTT. Translating gives CASSYSFRGQNTEAFF.

The V and J genes are TRBV15 and TRBJ1-1, with D possibly being TRBD1 (5 bases). Trimming took 5 bases from V and 7 from J, leaving 17 bases between them. The germline gives CDR1 LNHNV, CDR2 YYDKDF (reference sequence). The CDR3 extends over 14 amino acids. CDR3 loop: CATSQRQINDEAFF. The CDR3 DNA reads TGTGCCACCAGCCAACGACAGATAAATGATGAAGCTTTCTTT.

This chain links TRBV4-1 with TRBJ2-3; perhaps TRBD2 as D (5 bases). The CDR3 runs to 15 residues. The ends were cut back, 3 bases at V and 2 bases at J, with 12 bases in the middle. Per germline, CDR1 MGHRA and CDR2 YSYEKL. This CDR3 is CASSQPGSNTDTQYF. Here the CDR3 DNA reads TGCGCCAGCAGCCAGCCGGGATCCAACACAGATACGCAGTATTTT.

This clone was detected only a few times. The chain carries TRBV11-3 and TRBJ2-7; 8 bases are shared with TRBD1. CDR1 is SGHNT, CDR2 YENEEA, per germline. Unmatched junction bases numbered 8, after V lost 2 bases and J lost 8 bases. The CDR3 consists of 14 residues. The CDR3 DNA follows: TGTGCCAGCAGCTTAATCGCAGGGGGCTCTCAGCAGTACTTC. Translated, it gives CASSLIAGGSQQYF.

CDR3 bases: TGCGCCAGCAGCTTGGAGCCTAGTTTAGGCAATGAGCAGTTCTTC. Its translation: CASSLEPSLGNEQFF. This chain uses TRBV5-1 with TRBJ2-1; no firm D call. The CDR3 length is 15 residues. CDR1 and CDR2 from the germline V gene are SGHRS and YFSETQ. Deletions cut 0 bases from V and 6 bases from J, with 13 bases between.

This clone is labeled medium-sized. An end of the junction differs from the germline gene, which may be a read error. The chain is built from TRBV11-3 and TRBJ2-1, with D tentatively TRBD1 or TRBD2 (5 bases each). The CDR3 runs to 14 residues. Looked up from germline, CDR1 is SGHNT and CDR2 is YENEEA. The CDR3 nucleotides read TGTGCTAGCAGCTTAGAGGGGCCGTGGGGTGAGCAGTTCTTC. This translates into CASSLEGPWGEQFF.

V and J are TRBV10-3 and TRBJ2-2; D remains ambiguous. Germline CDR1 ENHRY, CDR2 SYGVKD. V shed 10 bases and J shed 7 bases, with 13 bases lying between them. This CDR3 comprises 12 residues. The CDR3 DNA reads TGTGCCACCCGTCCCGAGAACGGGGAGCTGTTTTTT. Protein product: CATRPENGELFF.

This clone was counted a few times. V usage is TRBV19 and J usage is TRBJ1-3; D gene ambiguous. This CDR3 comprises 14 residues. V was trimmed by 4 bases and J by 0 bases, leaving 7 bases between them. From germline, CDR1 is LNHDA and CDR2 SQIVND (reference sequence). CDR3 protein: CASSTLSSGNTIYF. CDR3 in DNA: TGTGCCAGTAGTACCTTGAGCTCTGGAAACACCATATATTTT.

This clone occurred a few times. The chain joins TRBV6-8 to TRBJ2-1; the match to TRBD2 covers 8 bases. In germline, CDR1 is MNHGY, CDR2 SAAAGT. The CDR3 contains 16 residues. V gave up 4 bases and J gave up 3 bases; unmatched junction bases: 8. This CDR3 is CASSSGAGGFYNEQFF. DNA for the CDR3: TGTGCCAGCAGTTCGGGGGCGGGAGGATTCTACAATGAGCAGTTCTTC.

This clone was observed a handful of times. This chain joins TRBV6-8 and TRBJ2-4; maybe TRBD1 (6 bases). The CDR3 sequence is 14 residues long. The germline gives CDR1 MNHGY, CDR2 SAAAGT. Trimming pared 6 bases from V and 4 bases from J, leaving 13 bases between. CDR3 in DNA: TGTGCCAGCAGCTCCGGACAGCTTAAAAACATTCAGTACTTC. Translation gives CASSSGQLKNIQYF.

This chain uses TRBV28 with TRBJ2-7; TRBD2 might be the D (5 bases). The CDR3 contains 16 residues. From germline, CDR1 is MDHEN and CDR2 SYDVKM. The germline V and J ends were trimmed by 5 bases and 0 bases, with 17 bases remaining between them. The CDR3 spells CASSPQLRGSSYEQYF. The CDR3 coding sequence is TGTGCCAGCAGTCCCCAATTACGGGGAAGCTCCTACGAGCAGTACTTC.

This clone rates as medium-sized. The chain recombines TRBV11-3 with TRBJ1-2; 9 bases fit TRBD1. V trimming: 6 bases; J trimming: 3 bases; junction bases outside the gene matches: 8. The CDR3 loop spans 15 amino acids. Germline V CDR1 and CDR2: SGHNT, YENEEA. The CDR3 nucleotides are TGTGCCAGCAGGGGCCGGGACAGGGAGTACTATGGCTACACCTTC. Protein sequence: CASRGRDREYYGYTF.

This chain uses TRBV15 with TRBJ1-5, with TRBD1 as a possible D gene (5 bases). This CDR3 is 14 amino acids long. The germline gives CDR1 LNHNV, CDR2 YYDKDF (reference sequence). With 1 base removed from V and 5 bases from J, the gap between germline ends came to 9 bases. The CDR3 DNA reads as TGTGCCACCAGCAGAGTCGCAGGGTATCAGCCCCAGCATTTT. Protein: CATSRVAGYQPQHF. Full variable domain (outside the CDR3, taken from reference TRBV15 and TRBJ1-5): DAMVIQNPRYQVTQFGKPVTLSCSQTLNHNVMYWYQQKSSQAPKLLFHYYDKDFNNEADTPDNFQSRRPNTSFCFLDIRSPGLGDTAMYLCATSRVAGYQPQHFGDGTRLSIL.

Relative to its sample, this clone is large. The J gene is TRBJ1-1, the V gene TRBV10-2; D unresolved. CDR1 is WSHSY, CDR2 SAAADI, per germline. Trimming stripped 2 bases from V and 3 bases from J, with 4 bases between. The CDR3 totals 12 residues. The CDR3 is CASSEGHTEAFF. CDR3 nucleotides: TGCGCCAGCAGTGAGGGACACACTGAAGCTTTCTTT.

In its sample, this clone was seen a few times. It is unclear where the CDR3 begins or ends on the DNA, so no DNA is shown, and the CDR3 is as TCRdb lists it. The chain is built from TRBV6-8 and TRBJ2-2; the D call of TRBD2 is as the table states it, not checked on the DNA. The CDR3 extends over 13 residues, inclusive of both ends. Germline lookup yields CDR1 MNHGY and CDR2 SAAAGT. This CDR3 reads CASSSSNTGELFF.